This TCR beta chain came from a study of blood T cell repertoires in COVID-19. V lost 7 bases to trimming and J lost 5 bases; unmatched junction nucleotides: 7. The CDR3 contains 15 residues. Per germline, CDR1 ENHRY and CDR2 SYGVKD. Assay: immunoSEQ multiplex PCR; the TCRdb copy retains only in-frame clones and omits some. The sample consists of 250,000 to 300,000 clones, 86% of them appearing once. The V gene is TRBV10-3, the J gene TRBJ2-5; 13 bases map to TRBD2. The source of this sequence is a man between 18 and 35 years old who had recovered from COVID-19. Sequencing was done on a sample of PBMCs or T cells enriched from blood (not recorded which). DNA for the CDR3: TGTGCCATCAACCCCGGGACTAGCGGGGTGGAGACCCAGTACTTC. It specifies CAINPGTSGVETQYF.